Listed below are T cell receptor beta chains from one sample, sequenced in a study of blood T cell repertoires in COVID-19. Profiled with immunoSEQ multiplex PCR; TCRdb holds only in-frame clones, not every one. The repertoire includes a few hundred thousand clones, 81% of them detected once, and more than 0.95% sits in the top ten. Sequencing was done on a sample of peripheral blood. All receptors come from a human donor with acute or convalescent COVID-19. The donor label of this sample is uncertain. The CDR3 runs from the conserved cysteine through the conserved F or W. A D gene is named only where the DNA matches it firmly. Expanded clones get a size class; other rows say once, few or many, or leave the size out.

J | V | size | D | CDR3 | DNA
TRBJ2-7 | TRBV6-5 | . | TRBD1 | CASGGDRFYEQYF | TGTGCCAGCGGAGGGGACAGGTTCTACGAGCAGTACTTC
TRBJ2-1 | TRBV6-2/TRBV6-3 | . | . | CASSPLQSHSYNEQFF | TGTGCCAGCAGTCCCCTCCAGTCCCATTCCTACAATGAGCAGTTCTTC
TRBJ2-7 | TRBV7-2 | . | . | CASSLDGNGAYEQYF | TGTGCCAGCAGCTTAGACGGGAACGGGGCCTACGAGCAGTACTTC
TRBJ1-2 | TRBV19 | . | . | CASTQGGAGYTF | TGTGCCAGTACGCAGGGTGGAGCGGGCTACACCTTC
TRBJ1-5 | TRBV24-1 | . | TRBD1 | CATSGTGDQPQHF | TGTGCCACCTCGGGGACAGGGGATCAGCCCCAGCATTTT
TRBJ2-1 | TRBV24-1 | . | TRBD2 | CATSDHLAGGPGEQFF | TGTGCCACCAGTGACCACCTAGCGGGGGGGCCGGGTGAGCAGTTCTTC
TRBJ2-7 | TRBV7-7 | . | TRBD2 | CASSLLAGGRGWYEQYF | TGTGCCAGCAGCTTACTAGCGGGAGGAAGAGGTTGGTACGAGCAGTACTTC
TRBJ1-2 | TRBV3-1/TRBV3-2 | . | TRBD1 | CASSSPYPGQGGLNYGYTF | TGTGCCAGCAGCTCACCTTATCCGGGACAGGGGGGTCTAAACTATGGCTACACCTTC
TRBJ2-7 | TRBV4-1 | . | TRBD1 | CASSQLYRDREYEQYF | TGCGCCAGCAGCCAACTTTACCGGGACAGGGAGTACGAGCAGTACTTC
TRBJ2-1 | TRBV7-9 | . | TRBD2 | CASNHLAGVSWEQFF | TGTGCCAGCAACCATCTAGCGGGGGTTTCATGGGAGCAGTTCTTC
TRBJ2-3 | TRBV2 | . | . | CASRAGISTDTQYF | TGTGCCAGCAGGGCGGGGATTAGCACAGATACGCAGTATTTT
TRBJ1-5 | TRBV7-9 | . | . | CASSLQGNQPQHF | TGTGCCAGCAGCTTACAGGGGAATCAGCCCCAGCATTTT
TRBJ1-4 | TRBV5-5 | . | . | CASSFWEEKLFF | TGTGCCAGCAGCTTCTGGGAGGAAAAACTGTTTTTT
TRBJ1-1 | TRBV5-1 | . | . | CASSQGTSNTEAFF | TGCGCCAGCAGCCAAGGGACATCGAACACTGAAGCTTTCTTT
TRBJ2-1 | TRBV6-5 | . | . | CASRNKLFSYNEQFF | TGTGCCAGCAGAAACAAACTATTCTCCTACAATGAGCAGTTCTTC
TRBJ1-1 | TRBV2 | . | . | CATLPGRLNTEAFF | TGTGCCACCCTTCCAGGGAGGTTGAACACTGAAGCTTTCTTT
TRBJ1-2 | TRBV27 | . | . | CASSPAGWDYGYTF | TGTGCCAGCAGTCCCGCAGGGTGGGACTATGGCTACACCTTC
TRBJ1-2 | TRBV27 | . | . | CASSLLLGSGYTF | TGTGCCAGCAGTTTACTTCTGGGGAGTGGCTACACCTTC
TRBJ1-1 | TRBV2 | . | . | CASPESGGLVKAFF | TGTGCCAGCCCCGAATCGGGAGGGCTAGTTAAAGCTTTCTTT
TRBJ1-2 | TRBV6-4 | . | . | CATREGGFGGYTF | TGTGCCACCCGGGAAGGAGGGTTTGGAGGCTACACCTTC
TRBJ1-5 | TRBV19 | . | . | CASSGAGKSGNQPQHF | TGTGCCAGTAGTGGGGCAGGGAAATCTGGCAATCAGCCCCAGCATTTT
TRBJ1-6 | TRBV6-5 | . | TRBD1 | CASRQGRNSPLHF | TGTGCCAGCAGACAGGGGCGGAATTCACCCCTCCACTTT
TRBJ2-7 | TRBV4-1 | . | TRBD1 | CASSQSTGDEQYF | TGCGCCAGCAGCCAAAGTACAGGGGACGAGCAGTACTTC
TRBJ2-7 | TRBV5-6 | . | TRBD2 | CASSTPTSGTYEQYF | TGTGCCAGCAGCACGCCGACTAGCGGAACCTACGAGCAGTACTTC
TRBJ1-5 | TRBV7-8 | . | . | CASSLLTGQGNQPQHF | TGTGCCAGCAGCTTACTCACAGGGCAGGGCAATCAGCCCCAGCATTTT
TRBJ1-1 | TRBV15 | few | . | CATSIHLTAKNTEAFF | TGTGCCACCAGCATCCATTTGACAGCTAAGAACACTGAAGCTTTCTTT
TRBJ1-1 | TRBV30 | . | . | CAWSDYRTEAFF | TGTGCCTGGTCGGACTACAGGACTGAAGCTTTCTTT
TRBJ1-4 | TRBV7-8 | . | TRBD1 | CASSLVTGGEKLFF | TGTGCCAGCAGCTTAGTGACAGGGGGTGAAAAACTGTTTTTT
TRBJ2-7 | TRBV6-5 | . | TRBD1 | CATRDRGMYEQYF | TGTGCCACCCGGGACAGGGGAATGTACGAGCAGTACTTC
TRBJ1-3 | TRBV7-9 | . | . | CASRSEGNTIYF | TGTGCCAGCAGGAGCGAGGGAAACACCATATATTTT
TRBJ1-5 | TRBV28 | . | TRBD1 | CASGRPGGRYSNQPQHF | TGTGCCAGCGGGAGACCAGGGGGCCGCTATAGCAATCAGCCCCAGCATTTT
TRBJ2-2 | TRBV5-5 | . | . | CASSLVQRLTGELFF | TGTGCCAGCAGCTTGGTCCAGCGGCTCACCGGGGAGCTGTTTTTT
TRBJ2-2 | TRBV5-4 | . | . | CASSPGAGELFF | TGTGCCAGCAGCCCGGGGGCCGGGGAGCTGTTTTTT
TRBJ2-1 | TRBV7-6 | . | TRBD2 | CASSLEARLAGNEQFF | TGTGCCAGCAGCTTAGAGGCTCGGCTAGCGGGGAATGAGCAGTTCTTC
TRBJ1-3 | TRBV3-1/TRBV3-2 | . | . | CASSQDRGRGNTIYF | TGTGCCAGCAGCCAAGATAGGGGCAGAGGAAACACCATATATTTT
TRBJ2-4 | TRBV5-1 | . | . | CASSEITGNIQYF | TGCGCCAGCTCAGAGATTACGGGAAACATTCAGTACTTC
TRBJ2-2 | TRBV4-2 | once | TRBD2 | CASSQESSAGGVGELFF | TGTGCCAGCAGCCAAGAGTCTTCCGCGGGGGGGGTCGGGGAGCTGTTTTTT
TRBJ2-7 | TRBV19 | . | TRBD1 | CASSIVAGTGFSEQYF | TGTGCCAGTAGTATAGTGGCCGGGACAGGCTTTAGCGAGCAGTACTTC
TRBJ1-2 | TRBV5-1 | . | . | CASSMDSYGYTF | TGCGCCAGCAGCATGGACAGCTATGGCTACACCTTC
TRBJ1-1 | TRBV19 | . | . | CASSIGGFDEAFF | TGTGCCAGTAGTATAGGTGGCTTTGATGAAGCTTTCTTT
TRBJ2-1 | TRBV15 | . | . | CATSSPLVGAYNEQFF | TGTGCCACCAGCAGCCCCCTAGTAGGAGCATACAATGAGCAGTTCTTC
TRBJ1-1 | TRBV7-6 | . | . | CASSLALGGKNTEAFF | TGTGCCAGCAGCTTAGCCTTAGGGGGTAAGAACACTGAAGCTTTCTTT
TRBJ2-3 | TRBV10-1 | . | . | CASSDPRGRGNTDTQYF | TGCGCCAGCAGTGACCCCCGAGGTCGGGGGAACACAGATACGCAGTATTTT
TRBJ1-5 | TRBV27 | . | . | CASRSGDSNQPQHF | TGTGCCAGCAGGTCAGGGGATAGCAATCAGCCCCAGCATTTT
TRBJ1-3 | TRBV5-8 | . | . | CASSAWRSGNTIYF | TGTGCCAGCAGCGCCTGGAGGTCTGGAAACACCATATATTTT
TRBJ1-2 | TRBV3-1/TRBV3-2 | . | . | CASSQEQGYGYTF | TGTGCCAGCAGCCAAGAACAGGGCTATGGCTACACCTTC
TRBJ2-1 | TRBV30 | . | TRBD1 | CAWSAGQGVLDEQFF | TGTGCCTGGAGTGCTGGTCAGGGGGTCTTAGATGAGCAGTTCTTC
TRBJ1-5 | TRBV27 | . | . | CASSPPGNPNQPQHF | TGTGCCAGCAGTCCCCCCGGTAATCCCAATCAGCCCCAGCATTTT
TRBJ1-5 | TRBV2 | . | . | CASSPSGGSQPQHF | TGTGCCAGCAGTCCCTCGGGTGGGTCACAGCCCCAGCATTTT
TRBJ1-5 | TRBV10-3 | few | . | CAISDGGAGQPQHF | TGTGCCATCAGTGATGGCGGGGCGGGTCAGCCCCAGCATTTT
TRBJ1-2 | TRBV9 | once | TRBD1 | CASSSGTGFSYGYTF | TGTGCCAGCAGCTCCGGGACAGGGTTTAGCTATGGCTACACCTTC